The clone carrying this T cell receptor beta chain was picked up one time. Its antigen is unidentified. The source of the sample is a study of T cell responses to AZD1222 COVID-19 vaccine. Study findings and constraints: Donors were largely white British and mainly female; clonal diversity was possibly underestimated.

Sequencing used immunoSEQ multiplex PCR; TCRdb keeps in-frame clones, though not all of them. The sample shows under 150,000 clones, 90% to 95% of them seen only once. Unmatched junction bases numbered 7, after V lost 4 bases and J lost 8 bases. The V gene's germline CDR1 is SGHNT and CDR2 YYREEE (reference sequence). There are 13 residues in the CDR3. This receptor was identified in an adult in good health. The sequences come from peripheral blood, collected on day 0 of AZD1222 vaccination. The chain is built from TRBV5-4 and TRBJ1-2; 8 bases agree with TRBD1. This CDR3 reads CASSKDRDRGYTF. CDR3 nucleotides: TGTGCCAGCAGCAAGGACAGGGATCGGGGCTACACCTTC.